This T cell receptor beta chain stems from a study of blood T cell repertoires in COVID-19. Looking at the study overall: Samples taken during acute and convalescent COVID-19 were collected in the United States, Italy and Spain. PBMCs, B-cell-depleted T cells, or T cells were the source of the cDNA or gDNA that made up the material.

The CDR3 has 14 amino acids. With 4 bases clipped from V and 7 bases from J, the junction kept 6 bases outside the gene matches. Germline-derived CDR1 and CDR2 are MDHEN and SYDVKM. As handled by the study authors: It was from reference gene primer amplification that nucleated cell counts were estimated. Assay used: immunoSEQ multiplex PCR; TCRdb lists only in-frame clones, some missing. V and J calls and clone size are those listed in that table; D and trimming were worked out from the DNA. The sample includes 160,000 or so clones, around 80% of them seen just once. This chain joins TRBV28 and TRBJ1-2; 10 bases match TRBD1. The source of this sequence is a woman older than 75 with acute or convalescent COVID-19. The sample was peripheral blood. For the CDR3, the DNA is TGTGCCAGCAGTTCGGGACAGGGGAGGAGTGGCTACACCTTC. This codes for CASSSGQGRSGYTF.